This entry features one TCR beta chain sequence. The data are from a study of tumor-infiltrating lymphocytes in primary liver carcinoma. The tissue used was unsorted bulk material of about 17-33 mg. RNA and DNA were co-extracted from it with the AllPrep DNA/RNA mini kit. V was cut by 4 bases and J by 4 bases, with 16 bases left in between. This CDR3 comprises 15 residues. The germline CDR1 and CDR2 sequences are LNHDA and SQIVND (reference sequence). TCR beta cDNA came from roughly 0.45 ug total RNA, primed with a constant-region primer. Sequencing libraries for TCR beta derived from three nested multiplex PCR rounds that used slightly modified ARM-PCR. The study ran its first two PCR rounds for around 10 cycles each, using TRBV1-TRBV30 forward primers and a C-beta reverse primer. TCRdb called the multiplex PCR reads again in MiXCR, with one record for every CDR3 protein. This sample carries 20,000 to 30,000 distinct CDR3 sequences, around three quarters of them seen once, and the ten largest clones take approximately 46%.

Sequencing was carried out using liver tumor tissue from sampling region 3. The subset denotes: tumor region T3, left-lateral pole. The receptor was isolated from a man in his forties or fifties with primary liver carcinoma and hepatitis B virus infection. This sequence joins TRBV19 and TRBJ1-1; possibly TRBD1 for D (5 bases). The CDR3 bases are TGTGCCAGTAGTACCCGGGACGGCGGCTCCACTGAAGCTTTCTTT. It encodes CASSTRDGGSTEAFF.